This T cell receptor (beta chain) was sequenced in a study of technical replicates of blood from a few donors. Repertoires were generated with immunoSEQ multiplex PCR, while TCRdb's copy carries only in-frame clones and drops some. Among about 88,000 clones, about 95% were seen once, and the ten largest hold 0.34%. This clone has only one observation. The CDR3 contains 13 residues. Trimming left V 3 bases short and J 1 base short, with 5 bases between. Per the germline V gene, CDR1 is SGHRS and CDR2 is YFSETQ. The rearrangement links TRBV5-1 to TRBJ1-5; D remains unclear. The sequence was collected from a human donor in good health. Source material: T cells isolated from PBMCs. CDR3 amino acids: CASSSQSNQPQHF. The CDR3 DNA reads TGCGCCAGCAGCTCACAGAGCAATCAGCCCCAGCATTTT. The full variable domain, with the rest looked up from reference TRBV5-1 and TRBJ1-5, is KAGVTQTPRYLIKTRGQQVTLSCSPISGHRSVSWYQQTPGQGLQFLFEYFSETQRNKGNFPGRFSGRQFSNSRSEMNVSTLELGDSALYLCASSSQSNQPQHFGDGTRLSIL.